A selection of T cell receptor beta chains follows, all from one sample in a study of T cell responses to AZD1222 COVID-19 vaccine. Clones were sequenced by immunoSEQ multiplex PCR, and TCRdb holds only the in-frame ones, with some missing. This table holds over 130,000 clones, about 90% found once. This specimen was peripheral blood, taken 28 days after the second dose of the MenACWY control vaccine. These receptors all stem from an adult who received the MenACWY meningococcal vaccine as a control. Each CDR3 is given with its conserved first and last residue. The D gene is left open where the match is weak. Size tells how often a clone was seen (once, few, many) or the class of an expanded clone, and some rows leave it out.

CDR3 protein	CDR3 DNA	V gene	J gene	D gene	clone size
CASSTTGTPETQYF	TGTGCCAGTAGCACGACAGGGACCCCAGAGACCCAGTACTTC	TRBV19	TRBJ2-5	TRBD1	once
CASSRGTSNTGELFF	TGTGCCAGCAGCCGCGGGACATCGAACACCGGGGAGCTGTTTTTT	TRBV11-3	TRBJ2-2	.	.
CASSRPDRGSNEQFF	TGTGCCAGCAGCCGACCGGACAGGGGCTCCAATGAGCAGTTCTTC	TRBV28	TRBJ2-1	TRBD1	.
CASSSGQGARGYTF	TGTGCCAGCAGTTCCGGTCAGGGGGCGCGGGGCTACACCTTC	TRBV28	TRBJ1-2	TRBD1	few
CASSRRAQTSGGSSYNEQFF	TGTGCCAGCAGCCGACGGGCGCAGACTAGCGGAGGAAGCTCCTACAATGAGCAGTTCTTC	TRBV7-8	TRBJ2-1	TRBD2	.
CASSTQSQGAGELFF	TGCGCCAGCAGCACACAATCACAGGGAGCCGGGGAGCTGTTTTTT	TRBV4-3	TRBJ2-2	.	few
CASSRTTANSYEQYF	TGTGCCAGCAGCCGGACGACAGCGAACTCCTACGAGCAGTACTTC	TRBV11-2	TRBJ2-7	.	.
CASSYSGTVNTEAFF	TGTGCCAGCAGTTACTCCGGGACAGTGAACACTGAAGCTTTCTTT	TRBV6-2/TRBV6-3	TRBJ1-1	TRBD1	.
CASSLRVGEKLFF	TGTGCCAGCAGTTTACGCGTGGGTGAAAAACTGTTTTTT	TRBV28	TRBJ1-4	.	.
CASSIKHLVHDPCCPSPLHF	TGTGCCAGCAGTATAAAGCATCTGGTACACGACCCTTGCTGTCCCTCACCCCTCCACTTT	TRBV21-1	TRBJ1-6	.	.
CASSQGQGFNEKLFF	TGCGCCAGCAGCCAAGGACAGGGCTTTAATGAAAAACTGTTTTTT	TRBV4-3	TRBJ1-4	TRBD1	.
CASSPEQGGLSYEQYF	TGTGCCAGCTCACCAGAACAGGGGGGCCTTTCCTACGAGCAGTACTTC	TRBV18	TRBJ2-7	TRBD1	few
CASSQKTWQPQHF	TGCGCCAGCAGTCAAAAAACATGGCAGCCCCAGCATTTT	TRBV23-1	TRBJ1-5	.	.
CASSFLLGGRDEQYF	TGTGCCAGCAGTTTCTTATTAGGGGGCCGCGACGAGCAGTACTTC	TRBV27	TRBJ2-7	TRBD1	.
CASNPGLNQPQHF	TGTGCCAGTAATCCAGGGTTAAATCAGCCCCAGCATTTT	TRBV19	TRBJ1-5	.	once
CASCPAGGYGYTF	TGTGCCAGCTGCCCGGCGGGGGGTTATGGCTACACCTTC	TRBV6-5	TRBJ1-2	.	.
CASSLLLGNTDTQYF	TGTGCCAGCAGCTTACTTTTAGGAAATACAGATACGCAGTATTTT	TRBV7-2	TRBJ2-3	.	.
CASSQEAGALTDTQYF	TGCGCCAGCAGCCAAGAAGCAGGGGCGCTTACAGATACGCAGTATTTT	TRBV4-1	TRBJ2-3	.	once
CASSGQGNTGELFF	TGTGCCAGCAGTGGCCAGGGAAACACCGGGGAGCTGTTTTTT	TRBV28	TRBJ2-2	.	.
CASSLSGQGGFVEQYF	TGCGCCAGCAGCTTGTCGGGACAGGGGGGATTCGTCGAGCAGTACTTC	TRBV5-1	TRBJ2-7	TRBD1	.
CASSLGGQMDNEQFF	TGTGCCAGCAGCTTGGGGGGCCAGATGGACAATGAGCAGTTCTTC	TRBV7-6	TRBJ2-1	.	.
CASSQNRGWNTEAFF	TGTGCCAGCAGCCAAAACAGGGGATGGAACACTGAAGCTTTCTTT	TRBV14	TRBJ1-1	TRBD1	.
CASSLPGAGGETQYF	TGTGCCAGCAGCTTACCGGGGGCCGGGGGAGAGACCCAGTACTTC	TRBV7-9	TRBJ2-5	.	.
CASSDRGSTANEKLFF	TGTGCCAGCAGTGACCGGGGTAGTACTGCTAATGAAAAACTGTTTTTT	TRBV6-1	TRBJ1-4	.	.
CATSRELAGTLREYGYTF	TGTGCCACCAGTCGAGAGTTGGCAGGCACCCTAAGGGAATATGGCTACACCTTC	TRBV24-1	TRBJ1-2	.	.
CASSLMGRGSQETQYF	TGTGCCAGCAGCCTGATGGGGAGGGGGAGTCAAGAGACCCAGTACTTC	TRBV3-1/TRBV3-2	TRBJ2-5	.	.
CASRGGSPTGELFF	TGTGCCAGCCGGGGTGGTAGTCCTACCGGGGAGCTGTTTTTT	TRBV27	TRBJ2-2	.	.
CASSLSEAGTSEYEQYF	TGCGCCAGCAGCCTAAGTGAAGCCGGGACTAGCGAGTACGAGCAGTACTTC	TRBV5-1	TRBJ2-7	TRBD2	few
CASSSWTSGFYNEQFF	TGTGCCAGCAGCTCTTGGACTAGCGGGTTCTACAATGAGCAGTTCTTC	TRBV7-3	TRBJ2-1	TRBD2	.
CASSLDGTDNSPLHF	TGTGCCAGCAGCTTAGATGGCACAGATAATTCACCCCTCCACTTT	TRBV11-3	TRBJ1-6	.	.